Below are 30 T cell receptor beta chains sequenced from a single sample in a study of control samples from healthy donors and cancer patients (dated by TCRdb to 2020 to 2022). Library creation used the immunoSEQ multiplex PCR assay. TCRdb mirrors the immuneACCESS table, restricted to in-frame sequences. Some clones are absent from its copies; in checked studies, under half trace to an unresolved V gene, and the reason for the others is unknown. The sample data list about 160,000 clones, and 90% to 95% of these were observed just once. The leading ten clones occupy less than 15% of the sample. The material sequenced was PBMCs. The receptors were gathered from a man in his 60s with colorectal cancer.

CDR3 nucleotides: TGTGCCAGCAGCTTAGATCCTAGCAGCACTGAAGCTTTCTTT. Protein: CASSLDPSSTEAFF. The rearrangement uses TRBV11-3 and TRBJ1-1, with D unclear. Germline CDR1 and CDR2: SGHNT and YENEEA. V lost 0 bases and J lost 4, with 9 bases in between. This CDR3 region has 14 residues. Complete variable domain (other parts from reference TRBV11-3 and TRBJ1-1): EAGVVQSPRYKIIEKKQPVAFWCNPISGHNTLYWYLQNLGQGPELLIRYENEEAVDDSQLPKDRFSAERLKGVDSTLKIQPAELGDSAVYLCASSLDPSSTEAFFGQGTRLTVV.

The chain is built from TRBV2 and TRBJ2-3; D unresolved. The CDR3 consists of 13 residues. V shed 7 bases and J shed 4 bases, with 12 bases lying between them. Germline-derived CDR1 and CDR2 are SNHLY and FYNNEI. The CDR3 loop reads CASTRGVPDTQYF. The DNA for the CDR3 is TGTGCCAGCACCCGAGGCGTGCCAGATACGCAGTATTTT.

V is TRBV27 and J is TRBJ2-3; D is ambiguous. The CDR3 consists of 13 residues. V lost 2 bases, J lost 3 bases, and 6 bases lay in between. The germline V gene has CDR1 MNHEY and CDR2 SMNVEV (reference sequence). CDR3 bases: TGTGCCAGCAGTTTAGGTCTGACAGATACGCAGTATTTT. This gives the protein CASSLGLTDTQYF.

Regarding this clone: The sample carries other DNA sequences with the same CDR3. V gene TRBV5-1 combines with J gene TRBJ1-4; 7 bases map to TRBD1. The CDR3 length is 14 residues. With V trimmed by 0 bases and J by 8 bases, 4 bases remained unmatched. Per the germline V gene, CDR1 is SGHRS and CDR2 is YFSETQ. Here the CDR3 reads CASSLGQGGEKLFF. The CDR3 nucleotides are TGCGCCAGCAGCTTGGGACAGGGTGGAGAAAAACTGTTTTTT.

The chain joins TRBV10-3 to TRBJ1-1, with TRBD1 identical over 7 bases. V shed 4 bases, J shed 7 bases, and the junction held 6 bases outside the gene matches. Germline lookup yields CDR1 ENHRY and CDR2 SYGVKD. CDR3 length: 13 residues. The CDR3 sequence: CAISGDRDGEAFF. The CDR3 DNA is TGTGCCATCAGTGGTGACAGGGATGGTGAAGCTTTCTTT.

This clone has just a few counts. This sequence joins TRBV11-1 and TRBJ1-1; D might be TRBD1 (6 bases). CDR1 and CDR2 from the germline V gene are SGHAT and FQDESV (reference sequence). This CDR3 region has 14 residues. Trimming cost V 3 bases and J 3 bases, with 11 bases left between them. The CDR3 DNA sequence: TGTGCCAGCAGCTTTACAGGGACTGACACTGAAGCTTTCTTT. This sequence encodes CASSFTGTDTEAFF.

The chain is built from TRBV7-9 and TRBJ1-4; 9 nucleotides line up with TRBD1. The CDR3 spans 14 residues. V shed 1 base, J shed 8 bases, and the junction held 2 bases outside the gene matches. Germline CDR1 reads SEHNR; CDR2 reads FQNEAQ (reference sequence). CDR3 DNA sequence: TGTGCCAGCAGCTTAGGGGGACAGGGCGAAAAACTGTTTTTT. It codes for CASSLGGQGEKLFF. The whole variable domain, remainder taken from reference TRBV7-9 and TRBJ1-4, is DTGVSQNPRHKITKRGQNVTFRCDPISEHNRLYWYRQTLGQGPEFLTYFQNEAQLEKSRLLSDRFSAERPKGSFSTLEIQRTEQGDSAMYLCASSLGGQGEKLFFGSGTQLSVL.

V is TRBV7-2 and J is TRBJ2-3; 8 nucleotides agree with TRBD2. The CDR3 has 15 residues. The V segment lost 2 bases and the J segment 0 bases; nucleotides outside the gene matches: 1. Germline V gene data show CDR1 as SGHTA and CDR2 as FQGNSA. The CDR3 coding sequence is TGTGCCAGCAGCTTATTAGCGGGGAGCACAGATACGCAGTATTTT. Amino acids: CASSLLAGSTDTQYF.

The V and J genes are TRBV5-1 and TRBJ1-1; the D gene is possibly TRBD1 (5 bases). V shed 0 bases and J shed 6 bases, with 12 bases lying between them. Looked up from germline, CDR1 is SGHRS and CDR2 is YFSETQ. The CDR3 is made up of 14 amino acids. The CDR3 loop is CASSLGTSLSEAFF. The CDR3 bases are TGCGCCAGCAGCTTGGGGACATCCTTATCTGAAGCTTTCTTT.

J is TRBJ2-5 and V is TRBV2; 7 bases are shared with TRBD1. The CDR3 sequence is 14 residues long. Germline lookup yields CDR1 SNHLY and CDR2 FYNNEI. J gave up 7 bases and V 6 bases, and 11 bases lay outside the gene matches. The CDR3 DNA reads TGTGCCAGCAGCGATCGAGGGGGCGCTGGGACCCAGTACTTC. Protein product: CASSDRGGAGTQYF.

The V and J genes are TRBV3-1 (or the pseudogene TRBV3-2) and TRBJ1-1; possible D gene TRBD1, 5 bases. V shed 6 bases and J shed 3 bases, with 14 bases lying between them. The CDR3 spans 14 residues. Germline CDR1 is LGHDT and CDR2 is YNNKEL (reference sequence). CDR3 residues: CASRPAGMDTEAFF. CDR3 nucleotides: TGTGCCAGCAGACCCGCAGGGATGGACACTGAAGCTTTCTTT.

A remark on this clone: Other nucleotide sequences in the sample specify the same CDR3. CDR3 sequence (DNA): TGTGCCAGTAGTATAGGGGGCAATCAGCCCCAGCATTTT. This translates into CASSIGGNQPQHF. The V gene is TRBV19, the J gene TRBJ1-5; D gene ambiguous. Germline CDR1 is LNHDA and CDR2 is SQIVND (reference sequence). V was cut by 1 base and J by 2 bases, with 3 bases left in between. The CDR3 sequence is 13 residues long.

This chain joins TRBV28 and TRBJ2-7; D remains ambiguous. From germline, CDR1 is MDHEN and CDR2 SYDVKM. This CDR3 is built from 12 residues. The germline V and J ends were trimmed by 6 bases and 0 bases, with 6 bases remaining between them. The CDR3 reads CASSPNSYEQYF. CDR3 sequence (DNA): TGTGCCAGCAGCCCCAACTCCTACGAGCAGTACTTC. The full variable domain, with the rest looked up from reference TRBV28 and TRBJ2-7, is DVKVTQSSRYLVKRTGEKVFLECVQDMDHENMFWYRQDPGLGLRLIYFSYDVKMKEKGDIPEGYSVSREKKERFSLILESASTNQTSMYLCASSPNSYEQYFGPGTRLTVT.

The CDR3 sequence is CASSLGGANTGELFF. Written as DNA, the CDR3 is TGTGCCAGCAGTCTAGGGGGCGCGAACACCGGGGAGCTGTTTTTT. The chain joins TRBV28 to TRBJ2-2, with TRBD1 identical over 7 bases. Losses at the gene ends were 5 bases for V and 0 bases for J; bases not matched to a gene: 3. Germline V gene sequence: CDR1 MDHEN, CDR2 SYDVKM. The length of the CDR3 is 15 residues.

The chain couples TRBV30 to TRBJ1-1; tentatively, D is TRBD1 (6 bases). Germline-derived CDR1 and CDR2 are GTSNPN and SVGIG (reference sequence). V lost 2 bases and J 8 bases, leaving 12 bases between the germline ends. This CDR3 contains 12 residues. The CDR3, as DNA: TGTGCCTGGAGTCCGCAGGGGATGGAAGCTTTCTTT. Translating gives CAWSPQGMEAFF.

This sequence joins TRBV27 and TRBJ2-5; 8 bases agree with TRBD1. CDR3 length: 14 amino acids. The germline CDR1 and CDR2 sequences are MNHEY and SMNVEV (reference sequence). Germline trimming cut 5 bases from V and 3 bases from J; bases unmatched to any gene: 5. CDR3 residues: CASSATDREETQYF. CDR3 nucleotide sequence: TGTGCCAGCAGTGCGACGGACAGGGAAGAGACCCAGTACTTC.

The chain is built from TRBV2 and TRBJ1-5; D ambiguous. This CDR3 has 13 amino acids. V shed 6 bases and J shed 1 base, with 7 bases lying between them. Germline V gene data show CDR1 as SNHLY and CDR2 as FYNNEI. The CDR3 nucleotides are TGTGCCAGCAGCGAACAGAGCAATCAGCCCCAGCATTTT. Amino acid sequence: CASSEQSNQPQHF.

The chain couples TRBV6-2 or TRBV6-3 to TRBJ1-1, with 7 bases matching TRBD1. The CDR3 contains 15 residues. After removal of 4 bases from V and 1 base from J, the junction contained 6 bases not matched to a gene. Germline lookup yields CDR1 MNHEY and CDR2 SVGEGT. CDR3 sequence (DNA): TGTGCCAGCAGTTTCTACAGGGGCCGGAACACTGAAGCTTTCTTT. Translation: CASSFYRGRNTEAFF.

This chain uses TRBV3-1 (or the pseudogene TRBV3-2) with TRBJ2-2; tentative D call: TRBD1 (6 bases). Trimming shortened V by 4 bases and J by 8 bases, and 14 bases separated the two germline ends. There are 14 residues in the CDR3. From germline, CDR1 is LGHDT and CDR2 YNNKEL (reference sequence). CDR3 sequence reads: CASSLGQFAGELFF. CDR3 bases: TGTGCCAGCAGCCTCGGACAGTTCGCGGGGGAGCTGTTTTTT.

The chain combines TRBV9 with TRBJ2-7, with D perhaps TRBD2 (5 bases). CDR1 is SGDLS and CDR2 is YYNGEE in the germline V gene. This CDR3 is built from 16 residues. Trimming removed 0 bases at V and 0 bases at J, with 13 bases between. The CDR3 sequence is CASSVEGTGSSYEQYF. The CDR3 DNA reads TGTGCCAGCAGCGTAGAGGGTACTGGGAGCTCCTACGAGCAGTACTTC.

The V and J genes are TRBV30 and TRBJ1-6; D not certain. The CDR3 has 14 residues. V was cut by 0 bases and J by 8 bases, with 11 bases left in between. Germline assignment: CDR1 GTSNPN and CDR2 SVGIG (reference sequence). In nucleotides, the CDR3 is TGTGCCTGGAGTGTTTTTATCCGGGATTCACCCCTCCACTTT. Translating it yields CAWSVFIRDSPLHF.

The chain employs TRBV5-1 and TRBJ2-3; perhaps TRBD1 as D (6 bases). Germline V gene data show CDR1 as SGHRS and CDR2 as YFSETQ. This CDR3 has 13 residues. V lost 2 bases and J 6 bases, leaving 10 bases between the germline ends. The CDR3 sequence: CASSLRTADTQYF. CDR3 DNA sequence: TGCGCCAGCAGCTTAAGGACAGCCGATACGCAGTATTTT.

The V call is TRBV19, the J call TRBJ1-4; D possibly corresponds to TRBD1 (6 bases). CDR1 and CDR2 (germline): LNHDA, SQIVND (reference sequence). V lost 6 bases and J 4 bases, leaving 12 bases between the germline ends. The CDR3 spans 14 residues. As DNA, the CDR3 is TGTGCCAGTAGGCACGGGACACGTAATGAAAAACTGTTTTTT. This gives the protein CASRHGTRNEKLFF.

This clone was counted a single time. This CDR3 is CASRPAGGNYGYTF. CDR3 bases: TGTGCCAGTAGGCCGGCAGGGGGGAACTATGGCTACACCTTC. The chain uses TRBV19 and TRBJ1-2; 7 bases line up with TRBD1. The CDR3 sequence is 14 residues long. Germline V CDR1 and CDR2: LNHDA, SQIVND (reference sequence). V trimming: 6 bases; J trimming: 2 bases; junction bases outside the gene matches: 6. Full variable domain (remainder filled in from reference TRBV19 and TRBJ1-2): DGGITQSPKYLFRKEGQNVTLSCEQNLNHDAMYWYRQDPGQGLRLIYYSQIVNDFQKGDIAEGYSVSREKKESFPLTVTSAQKNPTAFYLCASRPAGGNYGYTFGSGTRLTVV.

This rearrangement joins TRBV4-1 to TRBJ1-2; D might be TRBD1 (5 bases). The CDR3 is made up of 15 amino acids. V dropped 2 bases and J dropped 4 bases, with 14 bases sitting between them. Germline lookup yields CDR1 MGHRA and CDR2 YSYEKL. The CDR3 sequence is CASSQRDGGTYGYTF. The DNA for the CDR3 is TGCGCCAGCAGCCAAAGGGACGGGGGGACCTATGGCTACACCTTC.

This chain links TRBV19 with TRBJ2-3, with 14 nucleotides matching TRBD2. The germline V gene encodes CDR1 LNHDA and CDR2 SQIVND (reference sequence). This CDR3 contains 17 residues. V was clipped by 4 bases and J by 1 base; unmatched bases: 4. The CDR3 DNA sequence: TGTGCCAGTAGTAAGGGGACTAGCGGGGGAGGCACAGATACGCAGTATTTT. As protein: CASSKGTSGGGTDTQYF.

As for this clone: This same CDR3 is encoded by further DNA sequences in the sample. This chain uses TRBV18 with TRBJ2-2; no firm D call. This CDR3 comprises 12 residues. The V end lost 6 bases, the J end lost 2 bases, and 4 bases lay between the germline ends. Germline V gene lookup returns CDR1 KGHSH and CDR2 LQKENI. CDR3 bases: TGTGCCAGCTCTCCTAACACCGGGGAGCTGTTTTTT. The encoded protein is CASSPNTGELFF.

The rearrangement uses TRBV5-1 and TRBJ1-5; no clear D. CDR1 SGHRS and CDR2 YFSETQ come from the germline V gene. Trimming took 2 bases from V and 2 from J, leaving 11 bases between them. CDR3 length equals 15 residues. CDR3 loop: CASSLSPGGNQPQHF. CDR3 DNA: TGCGCCAGCAGCTTATCCCCGGGCGGCAATCAGCCCCAGCATTTT.

V is TRBV21-1 and J is TRBJ1-1. TRBV21-1 is marked as a pseudogene. This CDR3 has 15 amino acids. The CDR3 DNA reads TGTGCCAGCAGCAAAGGGGGGGACCTGAACACTGAAGCTTTCTTT. It is translated as CASSKGGDLNTEAFF.

The chain carries TRBV1 and TRBJ2-7; the D segment call TRBD2 is taken from the table without a DNA check. TRBV1 is marked as a pseudogene. The CDR3 has 13 residues. This CDR3 is CKRASGSSYEQYF. The CDR3 DNA follows: TGCAAAAGGGCTAGCGGCTCCTCCTACGAGCAGTACTTC.